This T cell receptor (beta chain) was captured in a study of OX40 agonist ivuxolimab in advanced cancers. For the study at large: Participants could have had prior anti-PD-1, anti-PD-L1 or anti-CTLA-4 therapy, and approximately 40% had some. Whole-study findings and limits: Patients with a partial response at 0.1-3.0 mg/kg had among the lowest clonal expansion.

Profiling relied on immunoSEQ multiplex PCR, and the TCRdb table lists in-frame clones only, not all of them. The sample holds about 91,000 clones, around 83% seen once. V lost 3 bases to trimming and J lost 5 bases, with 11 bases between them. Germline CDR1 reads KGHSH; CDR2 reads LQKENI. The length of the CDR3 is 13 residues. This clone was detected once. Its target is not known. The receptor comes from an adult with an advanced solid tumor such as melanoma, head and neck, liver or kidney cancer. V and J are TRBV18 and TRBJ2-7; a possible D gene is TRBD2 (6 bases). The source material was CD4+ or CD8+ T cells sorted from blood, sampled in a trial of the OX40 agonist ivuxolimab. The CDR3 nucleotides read TGTGCCAGCTCACCGACTAGTGACCACGAGCAGTACGTC. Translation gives CASSPTSDHEQYV.